Shown below are 9 T cell receptor beta chains from a single sample sequenced in a study of regulatory T cells in long-lasting Graves disease. With iRepertoire HTBI primers and Arm-PCR of CDR3 regions, TCR beta libraries were built. TCRdb used MiXCR to reprocess the multiplex PCR reads, holding one entry per CDR3 protein. This sample carries approximately 400,000 distinct CDR3 sequences, approximately 12% of them seen once, and the ten largest clones take over 15%. The time point: newly diagnosed GD, antithyroid drugs for less than 3 months. PBMCs were the source of the RNA used for TCR sequencing. These same records also appear under a second study, on T cells in Graves' hyperthyroidism and ophthalmopathy.

The sequences come from peripheral blood mononuclear cells (PBMCs), collected at new diagnosis, from a patient treated with antithyroid drugs. The source is a woman aged 18-29 years with Graves disease.

This clonotype was observed a handful of times. A much larger clone differs from this one at a single base, so this may be a read error. The V and J genes are TRBV6-9 and TRBJ2-7, with 7 bases matching TRBD1. The germline V gene has CDR1 MNHGY and CDR2 SVAAGI. This CDR3 spans 16 amino acids. In DNA, the CDR3 is TGTGCCAGCGGTTACGGGCCCCAGGGGGAATCCTACGAGCAGTACGTC. It translates to CASGYGPQGESYEQYV.

This clonotype was observed a few times. The chain joins TRBV6-5 to TRBJ1-1; possible D gene TRBD1, 5 bases. The germline V and J ends were trimmed by 4 bases and 2 bases, with 14 bases remaining between them. Looked up from germline, CDR1 is MNHEY and CDR2 is SVGAGI. There are 15 residues in the CDR3. CDR3 sequence (DNA): TGTGCCAGCAGTTCAGCAGGGAAGTCAAACACTGAAGCTTTCTTT. Translating gives CASSSAGKSNTEAFF.

In this sample, this clonotype turned up many times. The chain is built from TRBV28 and TRBJ2-1; 8 bases fit TRBD1. The DNA end is a closer match to TRBJ2-5, so the J assignment may be wrong. The germline CDR1 and CDR2 sequences are MDHEN and SYDVKM. The CDR3 covers 13 residues. As DNA, the CDR3 is TGTGCCAGCAATCCAGGGGGCGAATCGACCCAGTACTTC. Its translation is CASNPGGESTQYF.

This chain links TRBV5-1 with TRBJ2-1; 13 bases line up with TRBD2. In germline, CDR1 is SGHRS, CDR2 YFSETQ. The ends lost 7 bases at V and 6 bases at J; junction bases unmatched: 10. This CDR3 spans 16 amino acids. DNA of the CDR3: TGCGCCAGCGGCCCCGGGGGGACTAGCGGGGTCAATGAGCAGTTCTTC. Its translation: CASGPGGTSGVNEQFF.

The chain joins TRBV5-6 to TRBJ2-5, with TRBD2 identical over 12 bases. Germline V CDR1 and CDR2: SGHDT, YYEEEE. The CDR3 length is 14 residues. Trimming took 7 bases from V and 7 from J; bases not matched to a gene: 8. The CDR3 loop reads CASGRLAGDWTQYF. In DNA, the CDR3 is TGTGCCAGCGGACGACTAGCGGGAGACTGGACCCAGTACTTC.

This clonotype was counted at least ten times. The CDR3 loop reads CASSFRAAYGYTF. The CDR3 bases are TGTGCCAGCAGTTTCAGGGCGGCCTATGGCTACACCTTC. This sequence joins TRBV6-5 and TRBJ1-2; maybe TRBD1 (5 bases). V dropped 4 bases and J dropped 4 bases, with 10 bases sitting between them. The CDR3 is 13 residues long. Germline loops: CDR1 MNHEY, CDR2 SVGAGI.

This clonotype was seen more than once but under ten times. The germline gene is not matched at one end of the junction; a read error may be the cause. J is TRBJ2-3 and V is TRBV20-1, with TRBD2 identical over 12 bases. This CDR3 spans 18 amino acids. Germline-derived CDR1 and CDR2 are DFQATT and SNEGSKA (reference sequence). The CDR3 reads CSARDPTSGSSSTDTRYF. Written as DNA, the CDR3 is TGCAGTGCTAGAGACCCGACTAGCGGGAGCTCTAGCACAGATACGCGGTATTTT.

The genes are TRBV7-2 and TRBJ1-2; D uncertain. CDR3 size: 15 residues. Trimming removed 2 bases from V and 4 bases from J, with 14 bases in between. CDR1 and CDR2 (germline): SGHTA, FQGNSA. CDR3 bases: TGTGCCAGCAGCTTACGCCCAGAGTCGATCTATGGCTACACCTTC. Residues: CASSLRPESIYGYTF.

Many counts were recorded for this clonotype. J is TRBJ2-1 and V is TRBV6-1, with D possibly TRBD1 on 6 matching bases. The germline V gene encodes CDR1 MNHNS and CDR2 SASEGT. This CDR3 contains 13 residues. Trimming removed 6 bases from V and 7 bases from J, with 13 bases in between. DNA of the CDR3: TGTGCCAGCAGCCACCTACAGGGAAATGAGCAGTTCTTC. Translating it yields CASSHLQGNEQFF.